These 13 T cell receptor beta chains share one sample of origin, sequenced in a study of OX40 agonist ivuxolimab in advanced cancers. The protocol was immunoSEQ multiplex PCR, while the TCRdb copy is restricted to in-frame clones and leaves out a portion. The data hold under 70,000 clones, with approximately 92% observed a single time. The input for sequencing was CD4+ or CD8+ T cells sorted from blood, taken in a trial of the OX40 agonist ivuxolimab. These receptors were taken from an adult with an advanced solid tumor such as melanoma, head and neck, liver or kidney cancer.

The V call is TRBV2, the J call TRBJ2-5; D is possibly TRBD1 (6 bases). The CDR3 contains 13 residues. Germline V gives CDR1 SNHLY, CDR2 FYNNEI. V lost 4 bases and J lost 5, with 11 bases in between. CDR3 loop: CASSVRTVETQYF. For the CDR3, the DNA is TGTGCCAGCAGTGTCCGGACAGTGGAGACCCAGTACTTC. Based on the CDR3 plus reference TRBV2 and TRBJ2-5, the full variable domain is EPEVTQTPSHQVTQMGQEVILRCVPISNHLYFYWYRQILGQKVEFLVSFYNNEISEKSEIFDDQFSVERPDGSNFTLKIRSTKLEDSAMYFCASSVRTVETQYFGPGTRLLVL.

The genes are TRBV2 and TRBJ1-4; D gene ambiguous. Trimming stripped 8 bases from V and 4 bases from J, with 14 bases between. The CDR3 covers 14 residues. The germline V gene has CDR1 SNHLY and CDR2 FYNNEI. The CDR3 is CASGTVPRNEKLFF. The CDR3 DNA follows: TGTGCCAGCGGCACAGTCCCTCGTAATGAAAAACTGTTTTTT.

The chain is built from TRBV5-1 and TRBJ2-3; 9 nucleotides match TRBD1. The CDR3 length is 15 residues. V shed 4 bases, J shed 2 bases, and the junction held 5 bases outside the gene matches. Germline values: CDR1 SGHRS, CDR2 YFSETQ. DNA for the CDR3: TGCGCCAGCAGCACTGGGACAGGGCACACAGATACGCAGTATTTT. It encodes CASSTGTGHTDTQYF.

The chain uses TRBV29-1 and TRBJ1-2; no definite D call. CDR1 SQVTM and CDR2 ANQGSEA come from the germline V gene. The V end was cut by 4 bases, the J end by 6 bases, with 15 bases between. CDR3 length equals 13 residues. CDR3 region: CSVGIQEEDGYTF. The CDR3 DNA reads as TGCAGCGTTGGGATCCAGGAGGAAGATGGCTACACCTTC. The full variable domain, with the rest looked up from reference TRBV29-1 and TRBJ1-2, is SAVISQKPSRDICQRGTSLTIQCQVDSQVTMMFWYRQQPGQSLTLIATANQGSEATYESGFVIDKFPISRPNLTFSTLTVSNMSPEDSSIYLCSVGIQEEDGYTFGSGTRLTVV.

J is TRBJ2-4 and V is TRBV19; D is unresolved. From germline, CDR1 is LNHDA and CDR2 SQIVND (reference sequence). This CDR3 spans 12 amino acids. V lost 3 bases and J 6 bases, leaving 6 bases between the germline ends. The CDR3 DNA reads TGTGCCAGTAGTATTCTGGGAAACATTCAGTACTTC. Its protein product is CASSILGNIQYF. Together with reference TRBV19 and TRBJ2-4, the CDR3 gives the full variable domain: DGGITQSPKYLFRKEGQNVTLSCEQNLNHDAMYWYRQDPGQGLRLIYYSQIVNDFQKGDIAEGYSVSREKKESFPLTVTSAQKNPTAFYLCASSILGNIQYFGAGTRLSVL.

V and J are TRBV11-2 and TRBJ1-4, with 8 bases lining up with TRBD1. The CDR3 is 15 amino acids. The V gene's germline CDR1 is SGHAT and CDR2 FQNNGV. V shed 7 bases and J 5 bases; nucleotides not matched to a gene: 9. The CDR3 DNA reads TGTGCCAGCACCGAACAGGGGGTCCTAAATGAAAAACTGTTTTTT. Its translation is CASTEQGVLNEKLFF.

The chain carries TRBV7-9 and TRBJ2-7; D gene ambiguous. Between the trimmed V and J ends, which lost 5 bases and 2 bases, there was a span of 19 bases. Germline CDR1 reads SEHNR; CDR2 reads FQNEAQ (reference sequence). The CDR3 is 16 amino acids. In DNA form, the CDR3 reads TGTGCCAGCAGCCAAGAATCCAGCTCAGATACCTACGAGCAGTACTTC. It codes for CASSQESSSDTYEQYF.

This clone was seen only once. The V and J genes are TRBV5-1 and TRBJ1-3, with TRBD1 as a possible D gene (6 bases). The CDR3 runs 14 residues. V dropped 4 bases and J dropped 0 bases, with 8 bases sitting between them. Per the germline V gene, CDR1 is SGHRS and CDR2 is YFSETQ. The chain's CDR3 is CASSTDSSGNTIYF. DNA of the CDR3: TGCGCCAGCAGCACGGACAGCTCTGGAAACACCATATATTTT.

The genes are TRBV29-1 and TRBJ1-1; D remains unclear. Germline V gene sequence: CDR1 SQVTM, CDR2 ANQGSEA. This CDR3 comprises 14 residues. V was shortened by 2 bases and J by 1 base, with 11 bases between the two germline ends. CDR3 in DNA: TGCAGCGTTGAAAAGGGTGGAGGGAACACTGAAGCTTTCTTT. It codes for CSVEKGGGNTEAFF.

The rearrangement joins TRBV7-2 to TRBJ2-7; TRBD2 matches at 7 bases. CDR1 is SGHTA, CDR2 FQGNSA, per germline. The CDR3 extends over 14 amino acids. V gave up 3 bases and J gave up 0 bases; unmatched junction bases: 2. The CDR3 nucleotides read TGTGCCAGCAGCTTGAGCGGGACCTCCTACGAGCAGTACTTC. This codes for CASSLSGTSYEQYF.

The rearrangement joins TRBV2 to TRBJ2-6, with 8 bases matching TRBD2. CDR1 is SNHLY and CDR2 is FYNNEI in the germline V gene. This CDR3 has 16 residues. Germline trimming cut 7 bases from V and 0 bases from J; bases unmatched to any gene: 5. The CDR3 DNA is TGTGCCAGCAAGCCGGGGGGGTACTCTGGGGCCAACGTCCTGACTTTC. Translating gives CASKPGGYSGANVLTF. Variable domain in full (rest from reference TRBV2 and TRBJ2-6): EPEVTQTPSHQVTQMGQEVILRCVPISNHLYFYWYRQILGQKVEFLVSFYNNEISEKSEIFDDQFSVERPDGSNFTLKIRSTKLEDSAMYFCASKPGGYSGANVLTFGAGSRLTVL.

This sequence joins TRBV5-4 and TRBJ1-2; no definite D call. V was pared by 4 bases and J by 3 bases, with 16 bases between. Germline V lookup: CDR1 SGHNT, CDR2 YYREEE (reference sequence). CDR3 length: 15 amino acids. CDR3 sequence: CASSPGRRWDYGYTF. The CDR3 region has the DNA TGTGCCAGCAGCCCAGGACGACGCTGGGACTATGGCTACACCTTC.

This clone was seen only once. V gene TRBV11-2 combines with J gene TRBJ1-3; D possibly corresponds to TRBD1 (5 bases). Trimming shortened V by 4 bases and J by 0 bases, and 16 bases separated the two germline ends. Germline assignment: CDR1 SGHAT and CDR2 FQNNGV. This CDR3 comprises 17 residues. The CDR3 spells CASSSRVRASSGNTIYF. CDR3 sequence (DNA): TGTGCCAGCAGCTCCAGGGTGAGGGCGAGCTCTGGAAACACCATATATTTT.